Below are 19 T cell receptor beta chains sequenced from a single sample in a study of response to subunit inactivated influenza vaccine. TCRdb reprocessed the RT-PCR reads via MiXCR and lists one record per CDR3 protein. Of about 700,000 distinct CDR3 sequences in the sample, 15% to 19% are singletons; the top ten hold 11%. The sequences come from PBMCs from blood, collected approximately 12 days after vaccination. These receptor sequences come from a man aged 45-65 years who received an inactivated influenza vaccine.

This clonotype was recorded a few times. The rearrangement uses TRBV6-2 or TRBV6-3 and TRBJ2-4; TRBD1 matches at 7 bases. Germline CDR1 and CDR2: MNHEY and SVGEGT. The CDR3 extends over 14 amino acids. J lost 8 bases, V lost 3 bases, and 7 bases had no gene match. The CDR3 nucleotides read TGTGCCAGCAGTTATCCCGGACAGGACCACATTCAGTACTTC. It codes for CASSYPGQDHIQYF.

The chain couples TRBV27 to TRBJ2-5; TRBD2 agrees at 8 bases. CDR3 length: 17 amino acids. V was pared by 6 bases and J by 3 bases, with 15 bases of the junction left unmatched. Per germline, CDR1 MNHEY and CDR2 SMNVEV (reference sequence). For the CDR3, the DNA is TGTGCCAGCAGCCAGAAGCCGGGAGGGCCCCTCAAAGAGACCCAGTACTTC. Translated, it gives CASSQKPGGPLKETQYF.

This clonotype was found many times. The genes are TRBV20-1 and TRBJ1-6; D remains unclear. Trimming removed 0 bases from V and 10 bases from J, with 13 bases in between. Germline CDR1 DFQATT, CDR2 SNEGSKA (reference sequence). CDR3 size: 14 residues. CDR3 sequence (DNA): TGCAGTGCTAGAGATCCCCAGGTGTGGTCACCCCTCCACTTT. Amino acids: CSARDPQVWSPLHF.

A few counts support this clonotype. The J gene is TRBJ1-1, the V gene TRBV5-6; D is unclear. The germline V and J ends were trimmed by 3 bases and 0 bases, with 15 bases remaining between them. The CDR3 is 16 residues long. Germline loops: CDR1 SGHDT, CDR2 YYEEEE. CDR3 residues: CASSSMRQPLNTEAFF. CDR3 sequence (DNA): TGTGCCAGCAGCTCCATGCGACAACCGCTGAACACTGAAGCTTTCTTT.

This clonotype was picked up a small number of times. The chain has TRBV20-1 and TRBJ1-4, with D possibly being TRBD1 (6 bases). Germline assignment: CDR1 DFQATT and CDR2 SNEGSKA (reference sequence). Trimming took 6 bases from V and 1 from J, leaving 12 bases between them. This CDR3 has 14 residues. CDR3 bases: TGCAGTGCATCTCTCAGGGGAACTAATGAAAAACTGTTTTTT. Translation: CSASLRGTNEKLFF.

This clonotype was counted between two and nine times. The chain carries TRBV20-1 and TRBJ1-1; D not resolved. The CDR3 consists of 15 residues. V lost 3 bases and J lost 6, with 20 bases in between. Germline V gene sequence: CDR1 DFQATT, CDR2 SNEGSKA (reference sequence). The CDR3, as DNA: TGCAGTGCTAGGAGAGGTGGTCCGAAAACCCCTGAAGCTTTCTTT. It encodes CSARRGGPKTPEAFF.

This clonotype has only a few counts. This chain uses TRBV20-1 with TRBJ2-3; D is possibly TRBD1 (6 bases). CDR3 length: 15 amino acids. Per germline, CDR1 DFQATT and CDR2 SNEGSKA (reference sequence). Between the trimmed V and J ends, which lost 2 bases and 3 bases, there was a span of 15 bases. CDR3 sequence (DNA): TGCAGTGCTAGACCGGGACAACTTATGACAGATACGCAGTATTTT. Protein product: CSARPGQLMTDTQYF.

This chain uses TRBV4-3 with TRBJ2-7; D unresolved. Trimming left V 0 bases short and J 3 bases short, with 12 bases between. The germline V gene has CDR1 LGHNA and CDR2 YSLEER. This CDR3 contains 15 residues. Here the CDR3 reads CASSQDRDQYYEQYF. The CDR3 nucleotides are TGCGCCAGCAGCCAAGATCGTGACCAATACTACGAGCAGTACTTC.

J is TRBJ2-7 and V is TRBV19; 8 bases map to TRBD2. Unmatched junction bases numbered 8, after V lost 5 bases and J lost 2 bases. The length of the CDR3 is 15 residues. Germline CDR1 reads LNHDA; CDR2 reads SQIVND (reference sequence). CDR3 DNA sequence: TGTGCCAGTAGTGTTAGCGGGACGGGGCCCTACGAGCAGTACTTC. Amino acid sequence: CASSVSGTGPYEQYF.

This clonotype was picked up a small number of times. The V gene is TRBV12-3 or TRBV12-4, the J gene TRBJ1-1; D may be TRBD1 (6 bases). CDR3 length: 15 residues. The germline V and J ends were trimmed by 5 bases and 0 bases, with 13 bases remaining between them. In nucleotides, the CDR3 is TGTGCCAGCAGTGCCCCGCGGGGGCTGAACACTGAAGCTTTCTTT. Encoded protein: CASSAPRGLNTEAFF.

This clonotype appeared once. This rearrangement joins TRBV6-5 to TRBJ2-5; tentatively, D is TRBD2 (5 bases). V was trimmed by 4 bases and J by 7 bases, leaving 25 bases between them. This CDR3 has 17 amino acids. CDR1 and CDR2 from the germline V gene are MNHEY and SVGAGI. CDR3 sequence: CASSSGLNQAELGTQYF. CDR3 nucleotide sequence: TGTGCCAGCAGTTCTGGACTCAACCAGGCCGAGCTAGGGACCCAGTACTTC.

This clonotype appeared many times. CDR3 in amino acids: CASSFDNQPQHF. In DNA form, the CDR3 reads TGTGCCAGCAGTTTTGACAATCAGCCCCAGCATTTT. The V gene is TRBV12-3 or TRBV12-4, the J gene TRBJ1-5; D is unresolved. The CDR3 has 12 residues. The V and J ends lost 3 bases and 3 bases respectively, with 3 bases between them.

The genes are TRBV12-3 or TRBV12-4 and TRBJ2-1; 13 nucleotides line up with TRBD2. V was pared by 5 bases and J by 9 bases, with 7 bases of the junction left unmatched. The CDR3 totals 15 residues. The CDR3 here is CASSLTSGGVGEQFF. CDR3 nucleotides: TGTGCCAGCAGTCTAACTAGCGGGGGGGTTGGTGAGCAGTTCTTC.

A few counts support this clonotype. The genes are TRBV10-3 and TRBJ1-3; TRBD1 agrees at 8 bases. From germline, CDR1 is ENHRY and CDR2 SYGVKD. The junction had 14 bases not matched to a gene; V was cut back by 10 bases and J by 6 bases. The CDR3 sequence is 15 residues long. The CDR3 DNA is TGTGCCAGCCGGGCCCTGACAGGGGAGAAAAACACCATATATTTT. Its protein product is CASRALTGEKNTIYF.

The rearrangement uses TRBV18 and TRBJ2-1, with D possibly called TRBD1 or TRBD2 (5 bases each). The CDR3 has 16 residues. V was shortened by 4 bases and J by 0 bases, with 13 bases between the two germline ends. In germline, CDR1 is KGHSH, CDR2 LQKENI. The CDR3 DNA sequence: TGTGCCAGCTCACGGACACTAGAGAGCTCCTACAATGAGCAGTTCTTC. It specifies CASSRTLESSYNEQFF.

A few counts support this clonotype. This chain links TRBV3-1 with TRBJ2-5; D is unclear. This CDR3 spans 13 amino acids. The V and J ends lost 1 base and 5 bases respectively, with 8 bases between them. Per the germline V gene, CDR1 is LGHDT and CDR2 is YNNKEL (reference sequence). CDR3 in amino acids: CASSQVIYETQYF. The CDR3, as DNA: TGTGCCAGCAGCCAAGTTATCTACGAGACCCAGTACTTC.

The chain carries TRBV6-1 and TRBJ1-1; maybe TRBD1 (5 bases). The CDR3 loop spans 14 amino acids. Trimming took off 6 bases at V and 4 bases at J, with 15 bases between the two ends. Per the germline V gene, CDR1 is MNHNS and CDR2 is SASEGT. CDR3 residues: CASRPLGGPTEAFF. DNA for the CDR3: TGTGCCAGCAGGCCCTTGGGGGGTCCCACTGAAGCTTTCTTT.

In this sample, this clonotype turned up a few times. The genes are TRBV10-3 and TRBJ2-1; TRBD2 matches at 11 bases. This CDR3 has 18 residues. Germline-derived CDR1 and CDR2 are ENHRY and SYGVKD. V lost 1 base and J lost 2; bases outside the gene matches: 7. The CDR3 reads CAISEWLAGGRTYNEQFF. The CDR3 DNA follows: TGTGCCATCAGTGAGTGGCTAGCGGGAGGACGAACCTACAATGAGCAGTTCTTC.

In this sample, this clonotype turned up a few times. V and J are TRBV24-1 and TRBJ2-2, with TRBD2 matching over 7 bases. Germline-derived CDR1 and CDR2 are KGHDR and SFDVKD. This CDR3 region has 16 residues. V shed 5 bases and J 1 base; nucleotides not matched to a gene: 6. For the CDR3, the DNA is TGTGCCACCAGTGCCTCGCGGGGGATGAACACCGGGGAGCTGTTTTTT. Translated: CATSASRGMNTGELFF.